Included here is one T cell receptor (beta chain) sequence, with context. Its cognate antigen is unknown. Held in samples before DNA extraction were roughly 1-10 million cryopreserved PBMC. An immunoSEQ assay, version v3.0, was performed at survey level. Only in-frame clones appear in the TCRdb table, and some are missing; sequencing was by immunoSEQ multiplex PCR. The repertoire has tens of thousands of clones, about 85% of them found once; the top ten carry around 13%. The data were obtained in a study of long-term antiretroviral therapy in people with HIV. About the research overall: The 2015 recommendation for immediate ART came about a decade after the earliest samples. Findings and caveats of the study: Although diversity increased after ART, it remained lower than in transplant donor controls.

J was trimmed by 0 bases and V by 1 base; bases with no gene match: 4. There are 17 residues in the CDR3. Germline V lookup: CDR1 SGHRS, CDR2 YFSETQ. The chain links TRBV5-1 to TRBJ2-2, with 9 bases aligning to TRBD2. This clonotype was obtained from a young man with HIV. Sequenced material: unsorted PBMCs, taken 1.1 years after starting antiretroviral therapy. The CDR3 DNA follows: TGCGCCAGCAGCTTGTCCCTAGCGGGGTCGAACACCGGGGAGCTGTTTTTT. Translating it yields CASSLSLAGSNTGELFF.